The rows below give T cell receptor beta chains drawn from one sample of a study of T-cell reconstitution after alpha-beta-depleted transplantation in children. TCRdb reprocessed the PCR reads with MiXCR, giving one entry per CDR3 protein. The data show hundreds of thousands of distinct CDR3 sequences, roughly 16% seen once. Sequenced here: PBMCs, mostly from graft donor cells, sampled 360 days after TCRalphabeta/CD19-depleted stem cell transplant. These receptors were taken from a male patient aged 2-15 years who had a stem cell transplant for acute lymphoblastic leukemia, so the T cells may come from the graft donor. CDR3s include the opening cysteine and the closing phenylalanine or tryptophan. Fields, in order: V gene, J gene, clone size, D gene, CDR3 DNA, CDR3 protein. D genes are given only for firm matches. Size values are once, few and many counts, or a class for expanded clones, and some rows have none.

V: TRBV4-3
J: TRBJ2-1
size: .
D: TRBD2
DNA: TGCGCCAGCAGCCAGCTTCGACTAGCGGGGGGCACGGGCACCTACAATGAGCAGTTCTTC
CDR3: CASSQLRLAGGTGTYNEQFF

V: TRBV4-3
J: TRBJ2-2
size: few
D: .
DNA: TGCGCCAGCAGCCAAGTATTCTGGACCGGGGAGCTGTTTTTT
CDR3: CASSQVFWTGELFF

V: TRBV30
J: TRBJ1-6
size: few
D: .
DNA: TGTGCCTGGACCCCCGCAGGGGAGGGTTATTCACCCCTCCACTTT
CDR3: CAWTPAGEGYSPLHF

V: TRBV7-2
J: TRBJ2-1
size: few
D: .
DNA: TGTGCCAGCAGCTTTGTTCGTGGGGAGCAGTTCTTC
CDR3: CASSFVRGEQFF

V: TRBV12-3/TRBV12-4
J: TRBJ1-2
size: few
D: .
DNA: TGTGCCAGCAGTTTGGGCAGGTCCCACTATGGCTACACCTTC
CDR3: CASSLGRSHYGYTF

V: TRBV15
J: TRBJ1-5
size: many
D: .
DNA: TGTGCCACCAGCAGAGATGTCCTTTCCAATCAGCCCCAGCATTTT
CDR3: CATSRDVLSNQPQHF

V: TRBV5-1
J: TRBJ1-1
size: .
D: TRBD1
DNA: TGCGCCAGCAGCTTATTATCGGACAGGGGGCCCAACGGGAGAGCTTTCTTT
CDR3: CASSLLSDRGPNGRAFF

V: TRBV10-3
J: TRBJ1-2
size: many
D: .
DNA: TGTGCCATCAGTTACTCACAGGGATACTATGGCTACACCTTC
CDR3: CAISYSQGYYGYTF

V: TRBV5-1
J: TRBJ2-1
size: many
D: TRBD2
DNA: TGCGCCAGCAGCTTTATGGGACTAGCGAGCAATGAGCAGTTCTTC
CDR3: CASSFMGLASNEQFF

V: TRBV6-5
J: TRBJ2-7
size: .
D: TRBD2
DNA: TGTGCCAGCAGTTACTCGAGGGCTAGCGGGCGTTACGAGCAGTACTTC
CDR3: CASSYSRASGRYEQYF

V: TRBV7-8
J: TRBJ1-5
size: .
D: .
DNA: TGTGCCAGGTCCCGGGACGGATCTACTTATAGCAATCAGCCCCAGCATTTT
CDR3: CARSRDGSTYSNQPQHF

V: TRBV6-1
J: TRBJ2-3
size: few
D: TRBD1
DNA: TGTGCCAGCAGCCTCCCCCAGGGGGCAGGGGATACGCAGTATTTT
CDR3: CASSLPQGAGDTQYF

V: TRBV12-3/TRBV12-4
J: TRBJ2-1
size: many
D: TRBD2
DNA: TGTGCCAGCAGTACTAGCGGGAGTATCTATGAGCAGTTCTTC
CDR3: CASSTSGSIYEQFF

V: TRBV20-1
J: TRBJ2-3
size: few
D: .
DNA: TGCAGTGCAACGCCTCGACGGCTTAGCACAGATACGCAGTATTTT
CDR3: CSATPRRLSTDTQYF

V: TRBV4-2
J: TRBJ2-7
size: few
D: .
DNA: TGTGCCAGCAGCCAAGAATGGACGGCGAGCTACGAGCAGTACTTC
CDR3: CASSQEWTASYEQYF

V: TRBV20-1
J: TRBJ2-1
size: .
D: TRBD2
DNA: TGCAGTGCTGGTCCTAGGCGGGGGGGTTACAATGAGCAGTTCTTC
CDR3: CSAGPRRGGYNEQFF

V: TRBV13
J: TRBJ2-2
size: .
D: .
DNA: TGTGCCAGCAGCCCGGGCCTCGGGGAGCTGTTTTTT
CDR3: CASSPGLGELFF

V: TRBV10-3
J: TRBJ2-2
size: few
D: TRBD2
DNA: TGTGCCATCAGTGACGAAGGACTAGCGGTCACCGGGGAGCTGTTTTTT
CDR3: CAISDEGLAVTGELFF

V: TRBV27
J: TRBJ2-1
size: few
D: TRBD2
DNA: TGTGCCAGCAGTCTTCCGGGACTAGCGGTGCATGAGCAGTTCTTC
CDR3: CASSLPGLAVHEQFF

V: TRBV28
J: TRBJ2-7
size: .
D: .
DNA: TGTGCCAGCAGAGGGCTAGGGCCGCAGTACTTC
CDR3: CASRGLGPQYF

V: TRBV28
J: TRBJ2-7
size: .
D: TRBD2
DNA: TGTGCCAGCAGTGGACCGGTTGGTAGCGGGAATGTGTGGGGGTCCTACGAGCAGTACTTC
CDR3: CASSGPVGSGNVWGSYEQYF

V: TRBV5-4
J: TRBJ2-6
size: many
D: TRBD2
DNA: TGTGCCAGCAGCATGGGACTAGCGGGAGTCCCAATCTCTGGGGCCAACGTCCTGACTTTC
CDR3: CASSMGLAGVPISGANVLTF

V: TRBV20-1
J: TRBJ2-5
size: .
D: .
DNA: TGCAGTGCTAGTAGGCTCCAGGAGACCCAGTACTTC
CDR3: CSASRLQETQYF

V: TRBV27
J: TRBJ2-7
size: few
D: TRBD2
DNA: TGTGCCAGCAGTCCGTTCCGGGGACTAGCGTCATACGAGCAGTACTTC
CDR3: CASSPFRGLASYEQYF

V: TRBV20-1
J: TRBJ2-1
size: few
D: .
DNA: TGCAGTGCTAGACTAGACAATGAGCAGTTCTTC
CDR3: CSARLDNEQFF

V: TRBV7-6
J: TRBJ2-7
size: few
D: TRBD2
DNA: TGTGCCAGCAGCGAGACCGTACTAGCGGGACGACCCTACGAGCAGTACTTC
CDR3: CASSETVLAGRPYEQYF

V: TRBV7-3
J: TRBJ2-6
size: few
D: .
DNA: TGTGCCAGCAGCCCAGCTTATCTCTCTGGGGCCAACGTCCTGACTTTC
CDR3: CASSPAYLSGANVLTF

V: TRBV14
J: TRBJ1-1
size: few
D: TRBD1
DNA: TGTGCCAGCAGCCAAGGTCCCTCCCTGACAGGGTGGGCTGAAGCTTTCTTT
CDR3: CASSQGPSLTGWAEAFF

V: TRBV28
J: TRBJ2-7
size: .
D: TRBD1
DNA: TGTGCCAGCAGTTCGGACAGGGTCCCGTCCTACGAGCAGTACTTC
CDR3: CASSSDRVPSYEQYF

V: TRBV12-3/TRBV12-4
J: TRBJ2-7
size: many
D: .
DNA: TGTGCCAGCAGTTTAGCGGAGGGGTATCAGCAGTACTTC
CDR3: CASSLAEGYQQYF

V: TRBV20-1
J: TRBJ2-3
size: .
D: .
DNA: TGCAGTGCTACCAGGGTTTCCACAGATACGCAGTATTTT
CDR3: CSATRVSTDTQYF

V: TRBV12-3/TRBV12-4
J: TRBJ2-7
size: few
D: .
DNA: TGTGCCAGCAGTTTATCCGTCTACGAGCAGTACTTC
CDR3: CASSLSVYEQYF

V: TRBV10-3
J: TRBJ2-1
size: few
D: .
DNA: TGTGCCATCAGTGAGTCGGGGAGCGGTACAAACTACAATGAGCAGTTCTTC
CDR3: CAISESGSGTNYNEQFF

V: TRBV2
J: TRBJ2-1
size: few
D: .
DNA: TGTGCCAGCAGGGTGGTCCTGGAGCAGTTCTTC
CDR3: CASRVVLEQFF

V: TRBV29-1
J: TRBJ2-5
size: .
D: .
DNA: TGCAGCGCCAGGGTCCAAGAGACCCAGTACTTC
CDR3: CSARVQETQYF

V: TRBV15
J: TRBJ2-3
size: few
D: .
DNA: TGTGCCACCAGCAGAGTTCAAGGGCTTAGCACAGATACGCAGTATTTT
CDR3: CATSRVQGLSTDTQYF

V: TRBV28
J: TRBJ2-2
size: many
D: TRBD1
DNA: TGTGCCAGCAGCCAGGTACAGGGGGCCGGGGAGCTGTTTTTT
CDR3: CASSQVQGAGELFF

V: TRBV12-5
J: TRBJ2-1
size: .
D: .
DNA: TGTGCTAGTGGTTTGGTAGATCGGGGGGAGCAGTTCTTC
CDR3: CASGLVDRGEQFF

V: TRBV30
J: TRBJ2-1
size: few
D: TRBD2
DNA: TGTGCCTGGAGTGTACTACGGGGACTAGCGGGAAGGAATGAGCAGTTCTTC
CDR3: CAWSVLRGLAGRNEQFF